This T cell receptor beta chain was found in a study of blood T cell repertoires in COVID-19. Across the whole study: The United States, Italy and Spain supplied acute and convalescent COVID-19 samples. Sources were T cells, B-cell-depleted T cells, or PBMCs; the material itself was cDNA or gDNA.

V lost 8 bases to trimming and J lost 6 bases; unmatched junction nucleotides: 19. The CDR3 has 17 amino acids. Germline CDR1 is SGHVS and CDR2 is FQNEAQ. Method: immunoSEQ multiplex PCR; TCRdb's copy keeps in-frame clones and lacks some. The table records approximately 71,000 clones, 90% of them present only once. The sample was peripheral blood. The sequence was obtained from a woman between 18 and 29 years old with acute or convalescent COVID-19. This sequence joins TRBV7-8 and TRBJ1-1; 9 bases align to TRBD1. CDR3 residues: CASGHPARQGVFPEAFF. The CDR3 DNA follows: TGTGCCAGCGGTCATCCCGCCAGACAGGGGGTTTTCCCTGAAGCTTTCTTT.